The 26 T cell receptor beta chains presented below share a single source sample, sequenced in a study of T cell responses to AZD1222 COVID-19 vaccine. Sequencing was performed with immunoSEQ multiplex PCR; in TCRdb, only in-frame clones are kept and a portion is missing. This sample has 30,000 to 35,000 clones, with around three quarters found just once. The source material was peripheral blood, sampled 28 days after the second AZD1222 dose. These receptors were collected from an adult who received the AZD1222 COVID-19 vaccine.

The gene calls are TRBV20-1 and TRBJ2-7, with 7 nucleotides matching TRBD1. The CDR3 contains 11 residues. Germline V CDR1 and CDR2: DFQATT, SNEGSKA (reference sequence). With 6 bases clipped from V and 3 bases from J, the junction kept 2 bases outside the gene matches. CDR3 protein: CSARQGYEQYF. CDR3 sequence (DNA): TGCAGTGCAAGACAGGGCTACGAGCAGTACTTC.

In this sample, this clone turned up once. The rearrangement links TRBV7-9 to TRBJ1-3; 8 bases fit TRBD1. After removal of 5 bases from V and 2 bases from J, the junction contained 8 bases not matched to a gene. Germline V lookup: CDR1 SEHNR, CDR2 FQNEAQ (reference sequence). This CDR3 spans 16 amino acids. This chain's CDR3 is CASSPQSGGTGNTIYF. Written as DNA, the CDR3 is TGTGCCAGCAGCCCACAATCAGGGGGCACTGGAAACACCATATATTTT. Based on the CDR3 plus reference TRBV7-9 and TRBJ1-3, the full variable domain is DTGVSQNPRHKITKRGQNVTFRCDPISEHNRLYWYRQTLGQGPEFLTYFQNEAQLEKSRLLSDRFSAERPKGSFSTLEIQRTEQGDSAMYLCASSPQSGGTGNTIYFGEGSWLTVV.

V usage is TRBV6-5 and J usage is TRBJ2-7; 9 nucleotides match TRBD1. The CDR3 spans 15 residues. The trim removed 6 bases at V and 2 bases at J, leaving 8 bases unmatched. Germline V gene data show CDR1 as MNHEY and CDR2 as SVGAGI. The CDR3 loop reads CASRGTGLAPYEQYF. The CDR3, as DNA: TGTGCCAGCAGGGGGACAGGGCTGGCCCCCTACGAGCAGTACTTC.

The chain couples TRBV19 to TRBJ2-2, with D unclear. CDR1 and CDR2 (germline): LNHDA, SQIVND (reference sequence). V lost 10 bases and J 0 bases, leaving 12 bases between the germline ends. The CDR3 totals 14 residues. CDR3 residues: CATRGPTNTGELFF. The CDR3 DNA reads as TGTGCCACTAGAGGCCCAACGAACACCGGGGAGCTGTTTTTT.

CDR3 in amino acids: CASSQAGGRIYEQYF. In DNA form, the CDR3 reads TGTGCCAGCAGCCAAGCGGGGGGGCGCATCTACGAGCAGTACTTC. The rearrangement uses TRBV3-1 (or the pseudogene TRBV3-2) and TRBJ2-7; TRBD2 agrees at 8 bases. J was trimmed by 3 bases and V by 1 base; bases with no gene match: 5. The CDR3 runs to 15 residues. CDR1 is LGHDT, CDR2 YNNKEL, per germline (reference sequence).

This chain links TRBV6-5 with TRBJ1-4; no reliable D call. Per the germline V gene, CDR1 is MNHEY and CDR2 is SVGAGI. This CDR3 contains 15 residues. Trimming shortened V by 6 bases and J by 5 bases, and 16 bases separated the two germline ends. CDR3 sequence reads: CASSSKGFSNEKLFF. The CDR3, as DNA: TGTGCCAGCAGCTCCAAGGGCTTCTCAAATGAAAAACTGTTTTTT.

V is TRBV7-9 and J is TRBJ2-3; D might be TRBD2 (5 bases). From germline, CDR1 is SEHNR and CDR2 FQNEAQ (reference sequence). The length of the CDR3 is 15 residues. The V and J ends lost 7 bases and 2 bases respectively, with 16 bases between them. CDR3 in amino acids: CASTPTYGDTDTQYF. As DNA, the CDR3 is TGTGCCAGCACCCCAACGTACGGGGACACAGATACGCAGTATTTT.

This chain joins TRBV25-1 and TRBJ1-2; D gene ambiguous. Germline CDR1 MGHDK, CDR2 SYGVNS. V was shortened by 1 base and J by 8 bases, with 11 bases between the two germline ends. The CDR3 has 13 amino acids. CDR3 protein: CASSEFEGLGYTF. The CDR3 coding sequence is TGTGCCAGCAGTGAATTTGAAGGGTTAGGCTACACCTTC.

The chain couples TRBV28 to TRBJ2-3; TRBD1 matches 10 bases. The ends lost 4 bases at V and 6 bases at J; junction bases unmatched: 10. The CDR3 runs to 16 residues. CDR1 is MDHEN, CDR2 SYDVKM, per germline. CDR3 residues: CASSSSWGQGRDTQYF. CDR3 DNA sequence: TGTGCCAGCAGTTCTTCTTGGGGACAGGGGAGGGATACGCAGTATTTT. Based on the CDR3 plus reference TRBV28 and TRBJ2-3, the full variable domain is DVKVTQSSRYLVKRTGEKVFLECVQDMDHENMFWYRQDPGLGLRLIYFSYDVKMKEKGDIPEGYSVSREKKERFSLILESASTNQTSMYLCASSSSWGQGRDTQYFGPGTRLTVL.

This chain joins TRBV6-2 or TRBV6-3 and TRBJ2-7, with 13 bases aligning to TRBD2. Germline CDR1 reads MNHEY; CDR2 reads SVGEGT. This CDR3 contains 15 residues. Trimming at V came to 6 bases and at J to 2 bases, leaving 4 bases not matched to a gene. CDR3 nucleotides: TGTGCCAGCAGCTCCGGGACTAGCGGGACCTACGAGCAGTACGTC. Protein sequence: CASSSGTSGTYEQYV.

The chain is built from TRBV6-1 and TRBJ1-2; 9 bases match TRBD1. The junction had 2 bases not matched to a gene; V was cut back by 3 bases and J by 3 bases. CDR3 size: 14 residues. Looked up from germline, CDR1 is MNHNS and CDR2 is SASEGT. CDR3 nucleotides: TGTGCCAGCAGTGAGTGGACAGGGGACTATGGCTACACCTTC. This encodes CASSEWTGDYGYTF.

As to this clone: The sample has other DNA sequences that encode this CDR3 too. This chain uses TRBV5-6 with TRBJ1-1; D ambiguous. The CDR3 covers 12 residues. V lost 2 bases and J 5 bases, leaving 7 bases between the germline ends. Germline V gene data show CDR1 as SGHDT and CDR2 as YYEEEE. The CDR3 is CASSLRGTEAFF. CDR3 nucleotide sequence: TGTGCCAGCAGCTTACGAGGGACTGAAGCTTTCTTT.

The rearrangement links TRBV7-2 to TRBJ2-7; D gene uncertain. Germline V gene lookup returns CDR1 SGHTA and CDR2 FQGNSA. The CDR3 loop spans 13 amino acids. Trimming left V 3 bases short and J 3 bases short, with 9 bases between. CDR3 DNA: TGTGCCAGCAGCTTGGAACTTAACTACGAGCAGTACGTC. Translated, it gives CASSLELNYEQYV.

The gene calls are TRBV6-6 and TRBJ1-1, with D unclear. Trimming stripped 2 bases from V and 2 bases from J, with 9 bases between. CDR3 length: 14 residues. The germline CDR1 and CDR2 sequences are MNHNY and SVGAGI (reference sequence). CDR3 loop: CASSYARGNTEAFF. The CDR3 nucleotides read TGTGCCAGCAGTTACGCCAGAGGAAACACTGAAGCTTTCTTT.

The V gene is TRBV6-4, the J gene TRBJ1-1; D is undetermined. Trimming took off 5 bases at V and 2 bases at J, with 9 bases between the two ends. Germline assignment: CDR1 MRHNA and CDR2 SNTAGT. The CDR3 totals 13 residues. For the CDR3, the DNA is TGTGCCAGCAGTTGGAAAGCAAACACTGAAGCTTTCTTT. Translated: CASSWKANTEAFF.

The V gene is TRBV7-8, the J gene TRBJ1-6; the D gene is possibly TRBD1 (5 bases). The V end was cut by 2 bases, the J end by 10 bases, with 18 bases between. Germline loops: CDR1 SGHVS, CDR2 FQNEAQ. CDR3 length: 16 amino acids. CDR3 amino acids: CASSLSVGDGGSPLHF. The CDR3 region has the DNA TGTGCCAGCAGCTTATCGGTCGGGGACGGTGGATCACCCCTCCACTTT.

This clone has just a few counts. This chain connects TRBV4-3 to TRBJ1-4; D remains ambiguous. This CDR3 region has 17 residues. V shed 1 base and J shed 0 bases, with 12 bases lying between them. CDR1 is LGHNA and CDR2 is YSLEER in the germline V gene. The CDR3 sequence: CASSQGSTIATNEKLFF. CDR3 coding DNA: TGCGCCAGCAGCCAAGGGTCAACTATTGCAACTAATGAAAAACTGTTTTTT.

This clone was recorded a few times. This chain connects TRBV27 to TRBJ1-5; 9 nucleotides match TRBD1. This CDR3 is 14 amino acids long. Trimming removed 6 bases from V and 7 bases from J; junction bases left unmatched: 7. Germline V gene lookup returns CDR1 MNHEY and CDR2 SMNVEV (reference sequence). The CDR3 DNA sequence: TGTGCCAGCAGAACCGGGACAGGGTACCAGCCCCAGCATTTT. Its protein product is CASRTGTGYQPQHF.

This clone was counted a few times. The chain has TRBV25-1 and TRBJ1-6, with 10 bases identical to TRBD1. The CDR3 contains 13 residues. Germline assignment: CDR1 MGHDK and CDR2 SYGVNS. V lost 8 bases to trimming and J lost 9 bases; unmatched junction nucleotides: 4. CDR3 sequence (DNA): TGTGCCAGCGCCGGGACAGGGGCTTCACCCCTCCACTTT. It specifies CASAGTGASPLHF.

The chain joins TRBV27 to TRBJ2-7; 11 bases map to TRBD1. V lost 5 bases and J lost 3; bases outside the gene matches: 6. CDR1 is MNHEY and CDR2 is SMNVEV in the germline V gene (reference sequence). The CDR3 loop spans 15 amino acids. The CDR3 nucleotides are TGTGCCAGCAGTGCCCCGGGACAGGGGGTCTACGAGCAGTACTTC. Amino acids: CASSAPGQGVYEQYF.

The rearrangement links TRBV6-2 or TRBV6-3 to TRBJ2-7; TRBD2 might be the D (5 bases). The V and J ends lost 0 bases and 6 bases respectively, with 15 bases between them. Germline CDR1 MNHEY, CDR2 SVGEGT. The length of the CDR3 is 15 residues. In nucleotides, the CDR3 is TGTGCCAGCAGTTACTCTCGGGGAGTCATGAGCGAGCAGTACGTC. This sequence encodes CASSYSRGVMSEQYV.

The gene calls are TRBV7-9 and TRBJ1-5; D is uncertain. The CDR3 consists of 15 residues. Germline loops: CDR1 SEHNR, CDR2 FQNEAQ (reference sequence). Deletions cut 1 base from V and 6 bases from J, with 13 bases between. The CDR3 sequence: CASSLDSGTGQPQHF. CDR3 bases: TGTGCCAGCAGCTTAGATTCGGGCACGGGTCAGCCCCAGCATTTT.

The chain carries TRBV11-1 and TRBJ1-2; tentatively, D is TRBD1 (6 bases). Germline CDR1 SGHAT, CDR2 FQDESV (reference sequence). CDR3 size: 13 residues. V shed 5 bases and J shed 8 bases, with 15 bases lying between them. CDR3 in amino acids: CASSLKQGRGYTF. CDR3 DNA: TGTGCCAGCAGCCTAAAACAGGGACGGGGCTACACCTTC.

The genes are TRBV18 and TRBJ1-4, with D maybe TRBD1 (6 bases). Germline V gene data show CDR1 as KGHSH and CDR2 as LQKENI. Trimming stripped 4 bases from V and 10 bases from J, with 22 bases between. The CDR3 runs to 16 residues. This CDR3 is CASSQYPGDRPVKLFF. Here the CDR3 DNA reads TGTGCCAGCTCACAATACCCAGGGGATCGGCCGGTAAAACTGTTTTTT.

The gene calls are TRBV5-5 and TRBJ1-4; D is possibly TRBD1 (5 bases). In germline, CDR1 is SGHKS, CDR2 YYEKEE (reference sequence). V gave up 0 bases and J gave up 7 bases, with 13 bases separating them. The CDR3 totals 15 residues. The CDR3 reads CASSLAVAGSEKLFF. The CDR3 DNA follows: TGTGCCAGCAGCTTGGCTGTGGCAGGGAGTGAAAAACTGTTTTTT.

This clone was picked up a small number of times. The genes are TRBV6-1 and TRBJ2-3; 9 bases match TRBD2. Germline-derived CDR1 and CDR2 are MNHNS and SASEGT. The J segment lost 3 bases and the V segment lost 2 bases, leaving 9 bases of the junction unmatched. CDR3 size: 17 residues. In DNA form, the CDR3 reads TGTGCCAGCAGTGAACAGCCTAGCGGGGCTCTAACAGATACGCAGTATTTT. This sequence encodes CASSEQPSGALTDTQYF.